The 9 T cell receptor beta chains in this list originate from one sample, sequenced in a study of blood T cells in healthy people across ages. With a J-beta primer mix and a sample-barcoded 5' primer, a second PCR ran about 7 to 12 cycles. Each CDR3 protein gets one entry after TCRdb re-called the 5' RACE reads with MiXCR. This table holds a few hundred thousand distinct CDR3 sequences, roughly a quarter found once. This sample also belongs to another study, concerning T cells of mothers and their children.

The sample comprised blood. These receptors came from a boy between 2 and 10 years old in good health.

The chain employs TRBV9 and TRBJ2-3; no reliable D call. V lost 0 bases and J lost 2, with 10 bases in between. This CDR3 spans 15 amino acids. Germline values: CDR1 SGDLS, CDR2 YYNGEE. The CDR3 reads CASSVGSYFTDTQYF. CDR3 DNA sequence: TGTGCCAGCAGCGTAGGTAGCTATTTCACAGATACGCAGTATTTT.

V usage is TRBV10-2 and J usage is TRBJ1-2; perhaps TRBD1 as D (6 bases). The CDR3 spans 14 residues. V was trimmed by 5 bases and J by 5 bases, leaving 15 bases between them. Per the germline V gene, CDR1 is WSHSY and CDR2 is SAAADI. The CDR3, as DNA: TGCGCCAGCAGTCGGACCCGGACAGAGTATGGCTACACCTTC. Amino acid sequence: CASSRTRTEYGYTF.

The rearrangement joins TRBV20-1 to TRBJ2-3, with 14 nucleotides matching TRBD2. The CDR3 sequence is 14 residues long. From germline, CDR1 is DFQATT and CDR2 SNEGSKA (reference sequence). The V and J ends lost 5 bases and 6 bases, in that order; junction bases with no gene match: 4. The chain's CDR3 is CSAQTSGRGDTQYF. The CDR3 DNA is TGCAGTGCTCAGACTAGCGGGAGGGGTGATACGCAGTATTTT.

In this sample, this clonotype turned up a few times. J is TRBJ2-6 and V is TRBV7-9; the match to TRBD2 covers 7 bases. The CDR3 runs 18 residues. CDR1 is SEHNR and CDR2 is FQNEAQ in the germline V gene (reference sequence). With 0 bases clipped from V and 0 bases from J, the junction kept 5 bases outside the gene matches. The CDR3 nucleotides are TGTGCCAGCAGCTTAGCAGGACTAGTGAGCTCTGGGGCCAACGTCCTGACTTTC. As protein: CASSLAGLVSSGANVLTF.

The CDR3 sequence: CASSFEDGAYEQYF. Here the CDR3 DNA reads TGCGCCAGCAGCTTTGAGGACGGAGCCTACGAGCAGTACTTC. The chain recombines TRBV5-1 with TRBJ2-7, with unresolved D. V shed 2 bases and J shed 2 bases, with 11 bases lying between them. This CDR3 region has 14 residues. Germline V gives CDR1 SGHRS, CDR2 YFSETQ. Using reference TRBV5-1 and TRBJ2-7 for the parts outside the CDR3, the full variable domain is KAGVTQTPRYLIKTRGQQVTLSCSPISGHRSVSWYQQTPGQGLQFLFEYFSETQRNKGNFPGRFSGRQFSNSRSEMNVSTLELGDSALYLCASSFEDGAYEQYFGPGTRLTVT.

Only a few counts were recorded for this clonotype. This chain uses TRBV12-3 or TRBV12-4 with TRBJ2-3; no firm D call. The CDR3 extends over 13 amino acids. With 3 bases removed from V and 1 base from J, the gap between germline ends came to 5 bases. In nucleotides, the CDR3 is TGTGCCAGCAGTTTTCTTGGCACAGATACGCAGTATTTT. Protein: CASSFLGTDTQYF.

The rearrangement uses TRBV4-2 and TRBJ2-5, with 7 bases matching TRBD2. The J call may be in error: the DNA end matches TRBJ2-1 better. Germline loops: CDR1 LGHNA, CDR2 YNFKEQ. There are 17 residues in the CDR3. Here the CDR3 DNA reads TGTGCCAGCAGCCGCGAGAGGGGAGCGGGGCTTCGCAATGAGCAGTTCTTC. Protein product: CASSRERGAGLRNEQFF.

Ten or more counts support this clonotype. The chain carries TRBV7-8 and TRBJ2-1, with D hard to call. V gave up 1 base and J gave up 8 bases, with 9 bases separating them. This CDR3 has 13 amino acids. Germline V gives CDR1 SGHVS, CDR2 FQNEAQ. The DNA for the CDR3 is TGTGCCAGCAGCTTAGAGGGTACGCATGAGCAGTTCTTC. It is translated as CASSLEGTHEQFF.

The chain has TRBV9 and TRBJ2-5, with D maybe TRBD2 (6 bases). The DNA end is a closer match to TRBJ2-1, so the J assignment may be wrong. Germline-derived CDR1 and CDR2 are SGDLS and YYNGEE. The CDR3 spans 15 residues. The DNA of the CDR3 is TGTGCCAGCAGCAAAGATGGGACTGCCTACAATGAGCAGTTCTTC. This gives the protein CASSKDGTAYNEQFF.